This T cell receptor beta chain is from a study of blood T cell repertoires in COVID-19 (dated by TCRdb to between 2020 and 2021). About the study as a whole: The collaborator samples originated in the United States, Italy and Spain and spanned the acute and convalescent phases of COVID-19. Sample metadata almost always included a de-identified subject ID, COVID-19 status, age in years and sex. Where HLA class I and class II types were available, the types were taken from metadata supplied by the sample provider, not from assay-based typing. The dataset comprised deeply sampled blood TCRbeta repertoires from subjects exposed to, actively infected with, or recovered from COVID-19. Samples came from the ongoing ImmuneRACE study (first 160 participants) plus 1,254 subjects from 6 global collaborators. The repertoires were released in a freely available public database meant as a resource for research on the immune response to SARS-CoV-2. The material from the prospective study consisted of cDNA or gDNA derived from T cells, B-cell-depleted T cells, or PBMCs. The study at large found these results: The amount of clinical and demographic metadata varied by source and participant and was provided uncurated.

Points on this clone: Which antigen it targets is not known. Base qualities were left out, and no much larger clone turns up one base away.

One collaborating source in Seattle enrolled patients during active infection and followed them longitudinally through the course of disease. Collaborating institutions collected whole blood in K2EDTA tubes following their own protocols. For TCRbeta analysis, collaborator samples were shipped as frozen whole blood, as isolated PBMCs, or as DNA extracted from either sample type. TCRbeta CDR3 regions were amplified from genomic DNA using the immunoSEQ Assay, a bias-controlled multiplex PCR. For the original study's pipeline: The number of nucleated cells in each sample was estimated from the amplification of reference gene primers within the assay. To quantify the absolute abundance of each unique TCRbeta CDR3 rearrangement, sequence reads were collapsed and filtered. For each sample, productive Simpson clonality was calculated by taking the square root of Simpson's diversity index across productive rearrangements. In its TCRdb copy, this immuneACCESS table keeps in-frame sequences only and misses some clones. Where compared with another copy, unresolved V genes explain less than half of these, and the others have no known cause. That table furnishes V, J and clone size, whereas the DNA furnished D and trimming. This sample comprises about 150,000 clones, 88% of them detected only once. Together, the top ten hold 2.5% to 3% of the sample.

The receptor was isolated from a human donor with COVID-19, enrolled during active disease. The donor label of this sample is uncertain. Material: peripheral blood.

The nucleotides read TGTGCCAGCAGCTATGCTTACACCGGGGAGCTGTTTTTT. Its coded protein is CASSYAYTGELFF. The rearrangement combines TRBV27 with TRBJ2-2; no D segment can be confidently identified. Reading from cysteine to phenylalanine, the CDR3 counts 13 amino acids. Only the CDR3 part of the read is kept: 39 bases, read in frame from the first base. The germline V gene (reference sequence) supplies CDR1 MNHEY and CDR2 SMNVEV. V lost 6 bases and J lost 3 bases; the stretch between them is 8 bases long.